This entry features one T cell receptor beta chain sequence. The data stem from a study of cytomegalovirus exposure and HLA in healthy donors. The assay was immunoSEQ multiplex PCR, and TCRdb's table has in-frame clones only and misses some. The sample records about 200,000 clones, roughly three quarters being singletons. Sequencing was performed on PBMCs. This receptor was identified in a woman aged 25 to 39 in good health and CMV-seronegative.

For the CDR3, the DNA is TGTGCCAGCAGTGATAGCAGTGCCTACGAGCAGTACTTC. The encoded protein is CASSDSSAYEQYF. The chain has TRBV6-1 and TRBJ2-7; no clear D. Germline CDR1 MNHNS, CDR2 SASEGT. The CDR3 runs to 13 residues. Deletions cut 3 bases from V and 2 bases from J, with 8 bases between.